A single sample gave rise to the 18 T cell receptor beta chains below, sequenced in a study of blood T cells in healthy people across ages. A second about 7 to 12 cycle PCR used barcoded and J-beta primers. TCRdb fed the 5' RACE reads into MiXCR, producing one record per CDR3 protein. The sample records approximately 680,000 distinct CDR3 sequences, about 32% being singletons. The sample comprised blood. Receptors were obtained from a woman older than 75 in good health.

This clonotype came up many times. The rearrangement links TRBV30 to TRBJ1-5; D gene uncertain. Germline values: CDR1 GTSNPN, CDR2 SVGIG (reference sequence). V lost 2 bases and J 3 bases, leaving 8 bases between the germline ends. This CDR3 comprises 13 residues. The CDR3 DNA reads as TGTGCCTGGAGTTCACGGTACAATCAGCCCCAGCATTTT. It encodes CAWSSRYNQPQHF.

Points on this clonotype: A much more abundant neighbour one base away suggests this may be a read error. This chain joins TRBV18 and TRBJ2-1, with D perhaps TRBD1 (5 bases). Germline V CDR1 and CDR2: KGHSH, LQKENI. This CDR3 is built from 15 residues. Trimming cost V 2 bases and J 5 bases, with 13 bases left between them. Here the CDR3 reads CASSPRQGTHNEQFF. The CDR3 nucleotides are TGTGCCAGCTCACCAAGGCAGGGCACCCACAATGAGCAGTTCTTC.

This clonotype showed up just a few times. This chain joins TRBV16 and TRBJ1-4, with TRBD1 matching over 7 bases. V was clipped by 1 base and J by 8 bases; unmatched bases: 10. The CDR3 has 16 residues. Germline loops: CDR1 KGHSY, CDR2 FQNENV. Here the CDR3 reads CASSQFFAGGGEKLFF. In DNA form, the CDR3 reads TGTGCCAGCAGCCAATTCTTCGCAGGGGGAGGCGAAAAACTGTTTTTT.

Many counts were recorded for this clonotype. The V gene is TRBV9, the J gene TRBJ1-5; D is undetermined. CDR1 is SGDLS and CDR2 is YYNGEE in the germline V gene. Trimming removed 3 bases from V and 0 bases from J, with 10 bases in between. The CDR3 contains 15 residues. The CDR3 loop is CASSASAYSNQPQHF. The CDR3 nucleotides read TGTGCCAGCAGCGCTTCGGCGTATAGCAATCAGCCCCAGCATTTT.

This clonotype was recorded at least ten times. This chain connects TRBV29-1 to TRBJ1-1; D is ambiguous. The CDR3 totals 12 residues. Per the germline V gene, CDR1 is SQVTM and CDR2 is ANQGSEA. V lost 7 bases to trimming and J lost 3 bases, with 12 bases between them. The chain's CDR3 is CSGLSFDTEAFF. In nucleotides, the CDR3 is TGCAGCGGGCTTTCCTTTGACACTGAAGCTTTCTTT.

Details on this clonotype: One end of the junction is discordant with germline, which a read error may explain. V and J are TRBV4-2 and TRBJ1-1; no firm D call. Germline assignment: CDR1 LGHNA and CDR2 YNFKEQ. This CDR3 is built from 14 residues. In DNA, the CDR3 is TGTGCCGGCAGCCACCAGGTCGGGAACACTGAGGCTTTCTTT. Amino acid sequence: CAGSHQVGNTEAFF.

J is TRBJ2-5 and V is TRBV29-1; D is uncertain. The germline V gene encodes CDR1 SQVTM and CDR2 ANQGSEA. CDR3 length: 13 amino acids. The V end lost 0 bases, the J end lost 4 bases, and 9 bases lay between the germline ends. CDR3 amino acids: CSVEDGWGETQYF. CDR3 coding DNA: TGCAGCGTTGAAGATGGGTGGGGAGAGACCCAGTACTTC.

This clonotype has just a few counts. This chain uses TRBV30 with TRBJ1-1; no clear D. V was pared by 1 base and J by 6 bases, with 6 bases between. This CDR3 has 11 residues. Germline V gives CDR1 GTSNPN, CDR2 SVGIG (reference sequence). DNA for the CDR3: TGTGCCTGGAGTGGCATCGCTGAAGCTTTCTTT. Protein: CAWSGIAEAFF. The variable domain in full, completed from reference TRBV30 and TRBJ1-1, reads SQTIHQWPATLVQPVGSPLSLECTVEGTSNPNLYWYRQAAGRGLQLLFYSVGIGQISSEVPQNLSASRPQDRQFILSSKKLLLSDSGFYLCAWSGIAEAFFGQGTRLTVV.

The chain recombines TRBV12-3 or TRBV12-4 with TRBJ1-4, with D uncertain. Trimming removed 7 bases from V and 2 bases from J, with 14 bases in between. CDR3 size: 15 residues. As DNA, the CDR3 is TGTGCCAGCACCGAAAACGGGAGGACTAATGAAAAACTGTTTTTT. It encodes CASTENGRTNEKLFF.

The V gene is TRBV27, the J gene TRBJ2-7; 10 nucleotides align to TRBD1. This CDR3 has 14 amino acids. The junction had 10 bases not matched to a gene; V was cut back by 8 bases and J by 6 bases. Per germline, CDR1 MNHEY and CDR2 SMNVEV (reference sequence). CDR3 amino acids: CASGSGTGVSEQYF. The CDR3 DNA sequence: TGTGCCAGCGGTTCCGGGACAGGGGTTAGCGAGCAGTACTTC.

This clonotype was counted between two and nine times. This chain connects TRBV7-6 to TRBJ2-1; tentatively, D is TRBD2 (6 bases). The ends were cut back, 5 bases at V and 7 bases at J, with 21 bases in the middle. Looked up from germline, CDR1 is SGHVS and CDR2 is FNYEAQ. The CDR3 runs to 16 residues. The CDR3, as DNA: TGTGCCAGCAGCCCACACATCGAGGGACTTAGTAATGAGCAGTTCTTC. Translated: CASSPHIEGLSNEQFF.

In regard to this clonotype: A much larger clone lies a single base off, so this may be a read error. This chain uses TRBV5-1 with TRBJ1-5; D ambiguous. Germline V gene sequence: CDR1 SGHRS, CDR2 YFSETQ. The CDR3 has 15 residues. V shed 0 bases and J shed 6 bases, with 13 bases lying between them. CDR3 residues: CASSLEEARTQPQHF. Written as DNA, the CDR3 is TGCGCCAGCAGCTTGGAGGAGGCCAGGACTCAGCCCCAGCATTTT. Using reference TRBV5-1 and TRBJ1-5 for the parts outside the CDR3, the full variable domain is KAGVTQTPRYLIKTRGQQVTLSCSPISGHRSVSWYQQTPGQGLQFLFEYFSETQRNKGNFPGRFSGRQFSNSRSEMNVSTLELGDSALYLCASSLEEARTQPQHFGDGTRLSIL.

As concerns this clonotype: Being one base from a much bigger clone, this may be a read error. The chain has TRBV3-1 and TRBJ2-3; D might be TRBD2 (7 bases). The CDR3 contains 14 residues. Germline V gene data show CDR1 as LGHDT and CDR2 as YNNKEL (reference sequence). For the CDR3, the DNA is TGTACCAGCAGCAACGGGGGGCCCACAGATACGCAGTATTTT. The encoded protein is CTSSNGGPTDTQYF.

This clonotype was observed at least ten times. The gene calls are TRBV5-5 and TRBJ1-1; D call uncertain. CDR1 is SGHKS and CDR2 is YYEKEE in the germline V gene (reference sequence). This CDR3 region has 13 residues. The V end lost 7 bases, the J end lost 3 bases, and 13 bases lay between the germline ends. DNA of the CDR3: TGTGCCAGCGGGTGGTCGCAGGACACTGAAGCTTTCTTT. This gives the protein CASGWSQDTEAFF.

This clonotype was found many times. The chain carries TRBV7-2 and TRBJ2-7, with 9 bases identical to TRBD1. The trim removed 3 bases at V and 2 bases at J, leaving 5 bases unmatched. There are 15 residues in the CDR3. CDR1 SGHTA and CDR2 FQGNSA come from the germline V gene. Here the CDR3 reads CASSLYRGLTYEQYF. Written as DNA, the CDR3 is TGTGCCAGCAGCTTGTACAGGGGGCTGACCTACGAGCAGTACTTC. The full variable domain, with the rest looked up from reference TRBV7-2 and TRBJ2-7, is GAGVSQSPSNKVTEKGKDVELRCDPISGHTALYWYRQSLGQGLEFLIYFQGNSAPDKSGLPSDRFSAERTGGSVSTLTIQRTQQEDSAVYLCASSLYRGLTYEQYFGPGTRLTVT.

The chain is built from TRBV12-3 or TRBV12-4 and TRBJ2-3; D not resolved. V shed 7 bases and J shed 4 bases, with 18 bases lying between them. CDR3 length: 15 amino acids. The CDR3 DNA is TGTGCCAGCACCGACGACCGAGTTCGAGCAGATACGCAGTATTTT. Amino acid sequence: CASTDDRVRADTQYF.

This clonotype has a count of ten or more. The V and J genes are TRBV18 and TRBJ2-7; 7 bases fit TRBD1. CDR1 and CDR2 from the germline V gene are KGHSH and LQKENI. The CDR3 runs 14 residues. V was pared by 2 bases and J by 6 bases, with 7 bases of the junction left unmatched. In DNA, the CDR3 is TGTGCCAGCTCACCAAAGGACAGGTCCACCGAGCAGTACTTC. Its translation is CASSPKDRSTEQYF.

This clonotype has ten or more counts. This chain links TRBV4-2 with TRBJ2-1; TRBD2 agrees at 9 bases. The V and J ends lost 0 bases and 7 bases, in that order; junction bases with no gene match: 13. The CDR3 runs to 18 residues. Germline lookup yields CDR1 LGHNA and CDR2 YNFKEQ. The CDR3 loop reads CASSQDPGGGAISNEQFF. CDR3 nucleotide sequence: TGTGCCAGCAGCCAAGATCCGGGCGGGGGGGCCATTTCAAATGAGCAGTTCTTC.